This TCR beta chain was found in a study of CD8 T cells in Susac syndrome. Study-wide background: Patients with Susac syndrome were therapy-naive, taking corticosteroids, with some also receiving intravenous immunoglobulin, or taking intravenous immunoglobulin alone at the time their blood was drawn. Overall study findings and caveats: CD4+ repertoires of Susac syndrome patients lacked detectable clonal expansion.

Random hexamers primed reverse transcription of 0.5 to 1 ug RNA. TCRdb processed the immunoSEQ multiplex PCR reads anew with MiXCR; each CDR3 protein has one entry. The data hold 160,000 or so distinct CDR3 sequences, with roughly 95% observed a single time. The V end was cut by 6 bases, the J end by 1 base, with 13 bases between. CDR3 length: 13 amino acids. Germline CDR1 SQVTM, CDR2 ANQGSEA. Comments on this clonotype: What it recognizes is unknown.

The chain combines TRBV29-1 with TRBJ2-7; D is ambiguous. The TCR comes from a human donor with Susac syndrome. Sequenced sample: CD4+ T cells from PBMCs. As DNA, the CDR3 is TGCAGCGTGAGAACCAGGTTGTCCTACGAGCAGTACTTC. Its translation is CSVRTRLSYEQYF.